These 15 T cell receptor beta chains were all obtained from the same sample, sequenced in a study of T cell changes during pregnancy in multiple sclerosis. The protocol was immunoSEQ multiplex PCR, while the TCRdb copy is restricted to in-frame clones and leaves out a portion. Of approximately 63,000 clones in the sample, 91% were seen once. This material consisted of peripheral blood, taken after pregnancy. All receptors come from a female donor in good health, enrolled as a control in a pregnancy study.

CDR3 in amino acids: CAWSGKDRSDGYEQYF. The CDR3 bases are TGTGCCTGGAGTGGGAAGGACAGGTCAGACGGGTACGAGCAGTACTTC. The chain recombines TRBV30 with TRBJ2-7; the match to TRBD1 covers 7 bases. From germline, CDR1 is GTSNPN and CDR2 SVGIG (reference sequence). The CDR3 totals 16 residues. Losses at the gene ends were 1 base for V and 4 bases for J; bases not matched to a gene: 13.

This CDR3 is CASSTSGVARGGNEQFF. CDR3 DNA: TGTGCCAGTAGTACCTCAGGGGTTGCGCGGGGGGGCAATGAGCAGTTCTTC. The chain is built from TRBV19 and TRBJ2-1, with TRBD2 matching over 9 bases. CDR3 length: 17 amino acids. Germline values: CDR1 LNHDA, CDR2 SQIVND (reference sequence). V was clipped by 4 bases and J by 6 bases; unmatched bases: 13.

The chain is built from TRBV7-3 and TRBJ2-2; a weak D match, TRBD2 (6 bases). Trimming took 5 bases from V and 6 from J, leaving 10 bases between them. The CDR3 loop spans 13 amino acids. Germline CDR1 and CDR2: SGHTA and FQGTGA. CDR3 amino acids: CASSVGGAGELFF. DNA of the CDR3: TGTGCCAGCAGCGTAGGAGGGGCCGGGGAGCTGTTTTTT. The complete variable domain, with remaining parts taken from reference TRBV7-3 and TRBJ2-2, reads GAGVSQTPSNKVTEKGKYVELRCDPISGHTALYWYRQSLGQGPEFLIYFQGTGAADDSGLPNDRFFAVRPEGSVSTLKIQRTERGDSAVYLCASSVGGAGELFFGEGSRLTVL.

This chain joins TRBV12-5 and TRBJ2-2; unclear D gene. The CDR3 sequence is 12 residues long. V gave up 5 bases and J gave up 6 bases, with 7 bases separating them. Germline V gene sequence: CDR1 LGHNT, CDR2 FRNRAP. DNA of the CDR3: TGTGCTAGTGGTCTGCGAGCCGGGGAGCTGTTTTTT. It translates to CASGLRAGELFF.

The rearrangement links TRBV5-4 to TRBJ2-7; no reliable D call. Germline V CDR1 and CDR2: SGHNT, YYREEE (reference sequence). This CDR3 has 14 residues. V was trimmed by 0 bases and J by 2 bases, leaving 9 bases between them. CDR3 nucleotides: TGTGCCAGCAGCTTGGAGAGTCGGGCCTACGAGCAGTACTTC. Translated, it gives CASSLESRAYEQYF.

The chain is built from TRBV25-1 and TRBJ2-2, with 7 nucleotides matching TRBD1. CDR1 and CDR2 from the germline V gene are MGHDK and SYGVNS. This CDR3 region has 15 residues. With V trimmed by 6 bases and J by 2 bases, 6 bases remained unmatched. Here the CDR3 DNA reads TGTGCCAGCAGCCGGGACAGATTCAACACCGGGGAGCTGTTTTTT. Translating gives CASSRDRFNTGELFF.

This clone occurred once. The chain recombines TRBV11-3 with TRBJ2-1; the match to TRBD2 covers 8 bases. Germline-derived CDR1 and CDR2 are SGHNT and YENEEA. The CDR3 runs 15 residues. The trim removed 3 bases at V and 5 bases at J, leaving 6 bases unmatched. The CDR3 reads CASSLAGGGHNEQFF. The DNA for the CDR3 is TGTGCCAGCAGCTTGGCCGGGGGGGGGCACAATGAGCAGTTCTTC.

V usage is TRBV18 and J usage is TRBJ1-6; D is ambiguous. From germline, CDR1 is KGHSH and CDR2 LQKENI. Trimming removed 2 bases at V and 5 bases at J, with 10 bases between. The CDR3 is 15 amino acids. DNA for the CDR3: TGTGCCAGCTCACCAGCTGGGCATCATAATTCACCCCTCCACTTT. Amino acid sequence: CASSPAGHHNSPLHF. The whole variable domain, remainder taken from reference TRBV18 and TRBJ1-6, is NAGVMQNPRHLVRRRGQEARLRCSPMKGHSHVYWYRQLPEEGLKFMVYLQKENIIDESGMPKERFSAEFPKEGPSILRIQQVVRGDSAAYFCASSPAGHHNSPLHFGNGTRLTVT.

V gene TRBV5-6 combines with J gene TRBJ1-4; the D is unclear. V gave up 5 bases and J gave up 7 bases, with 12 bases separating them. The CDR3 covers 13 residues. Germline V lookup: CDR1 SGHDT, CDR2 YYEEEE. Written as DNA, the CDR3 is TGTGCCAGCAGTCAAGACCGGGGTGAAAAACTGTTTTTT. It codes for CASSQDRGEKLFF.

The gene calls are TRBV7-3 and TRBJ1-3, with D uncertain. CDR1 and CDR2 from the germline V gene are SGHTA and FQGTGA. The CDR3 covers 17 residues. The V gene lost 0 bases and the J gene lost 0 bases, with 12 bases spanning the gap. This CDR3 reads CASSLTPSGYSGNTIYF. CDR3 DNA sequence: TGTGCCAGCAGCTTAACCCCCTCAGGCTACTCTGGAAACACCATATATTTT.

V and J are TRBV19 and TRBJ1-2; D remains ambiguous. The CDR3 covers 13 residues. The germline CDR1 and CDR2 sequences are LNHDA and SQIVND (reference sequence). Trimming cost V 7 bases and J 5 bases, with 14 bases left between them. The CDR3 reads CASKPPVSYGYTF. As DNA, the CDR3 is TGTGCCAGTAAGCCCCCCGTTTCATATGGCTACACCTTC.

DNA for the CDR3: TGTGCCTGGAGTTTCGGGAGCTCTGGAAACACCATATATTTT. It translates to CAWSFGSSGNTIYF. This sequence joins TRBV30 and TRBJ1-3; D is unclear. The CDR3 covers 14 residues. The V gene lost 2 bases and the J gene lost 0 bases, with 8 bases spanning the gap. Germline V lookup: CDR1 GTSNPN, CDR2 SVGIG (reference sequence).

V and J are TRBV5-1 and TRBJ1-2, with D possibly TRBD1 on 5 matching bases. In germline, CDR1 is SGHRS, CDR2 YFSETQ. CDR3 length equals 13 residues. Trimming left V 0 bases short and J 2 bases short, with 5 bases between. The CDR3 protein is CASSLGQNYGYTF. DNA for the CDR3: TGCGCCAGCAGCTTGGGACAGAACTATGGCTACACCTTC.

V and J are TRBV4-3 and TRBJ2-1, with 10 bases fitting TRBD2. This CDR3 has 21 residues. The junction had 14 bases not matched to a gene; V was cut back by 0 bases and J by 0 bases. Germline values: CDR1 LGHNA, CDR2 YSLEER. The CDR3 sequence is CASSQEPPGTSAFISYNEQFF. CDR3 DNA: TGCGCCAGCAGCCAAGAACCTCCCGGGACTAGCGCTTTCATCTCCTACAATGAGCAGTTCTTC.

This clone was found a few times. V and J are TRBV7-3 and TRBJ2-3, with 8 nucleotides matching TRBD1. V lost 8 bases to trimming and J lost 1 base; unmatched junction nucleotides: 2. The CDR3 extends over 13 amino acids. Germline CDR1 is SGHTA and CDR2 is FQGTGA. The CDR3 coding sequence is TGTGCCAGCGGGACAGGTGGCACAGATACGCAGTATTTT. Amino acid sequence: CASGTGGTDTQYF. The full variable domain, with the rest looked up from reference TRBV7-3 and TRBJ2-3, is GAGVSQTPSNKVTEKGKYVELRCDPISGHTALYWYRQSLGQGPEFLIYFQGTGAADDSGLPNDRFFAVRPEGSVSTLKIQRTERGDSAVYLCASGTGGTDTQYFGPGTRLTVL.